The 2 T cell receptor beta chains listed next were all sequenced from one sample in a study of blood T cell repertoires in COVID-19. Clones were sequenced by immunoSEQ multiplex PCR, and TCRdb holds only the in-frame ones, with some missing. The sample lists about 220,000 clones, around 81% occurring once. Sequencing was carried out using peripheral blood. The origin of the receptors is a woman aged 25 to 39 who had recovered from COVID-19.

The rearrangement uses TRBV13 and TRBJ1-1; TRBD1 matches at 8 bases. Losses at the gene ends were 3 bases for V and 1 base for J; bases not matched to a gene: 7. The CDR3 has 16 amino acids. The germline gives CDR1 PRHDT, CDR2 FYEKMQ (reference sequence). The CDR3 bases are TGTGCCAGCAGCTTCCGACAGGGGCGGGCGAACACTGAAGCTTTCTTT. Its protein is CASSFRQGRANTEAFF.

A note on this clone: An end of the junction does not agree with germline; a read error may underlie this. This chain joins TRBV11-2 and TRBJ2-7; no firm D call. The V gene's germline CDR1 is SGHAT and CDR2 FQNNGV. This CDR3 is built from 15 residues. CDR3 bases: TGTGCCAGCAGCATAGATGTACCTAGCTCCTACGAGCAGTACTTC. Protein sequence: CASSIDVPSSYEQYF.